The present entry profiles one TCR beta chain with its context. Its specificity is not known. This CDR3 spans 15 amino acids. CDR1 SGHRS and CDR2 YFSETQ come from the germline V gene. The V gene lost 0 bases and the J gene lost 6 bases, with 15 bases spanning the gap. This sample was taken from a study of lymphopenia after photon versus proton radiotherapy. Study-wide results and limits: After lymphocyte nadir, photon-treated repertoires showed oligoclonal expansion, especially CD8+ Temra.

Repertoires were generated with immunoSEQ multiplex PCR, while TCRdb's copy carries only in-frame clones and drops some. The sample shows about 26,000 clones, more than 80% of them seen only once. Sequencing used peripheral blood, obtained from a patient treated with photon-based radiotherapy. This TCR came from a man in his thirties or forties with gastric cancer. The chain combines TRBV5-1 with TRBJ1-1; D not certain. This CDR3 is CASSLDEGGHAEAFF. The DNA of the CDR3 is TGCGCCAGCAGCTTGGACGAGGGAGGTCATGCTGAAGCTTTCTTT.